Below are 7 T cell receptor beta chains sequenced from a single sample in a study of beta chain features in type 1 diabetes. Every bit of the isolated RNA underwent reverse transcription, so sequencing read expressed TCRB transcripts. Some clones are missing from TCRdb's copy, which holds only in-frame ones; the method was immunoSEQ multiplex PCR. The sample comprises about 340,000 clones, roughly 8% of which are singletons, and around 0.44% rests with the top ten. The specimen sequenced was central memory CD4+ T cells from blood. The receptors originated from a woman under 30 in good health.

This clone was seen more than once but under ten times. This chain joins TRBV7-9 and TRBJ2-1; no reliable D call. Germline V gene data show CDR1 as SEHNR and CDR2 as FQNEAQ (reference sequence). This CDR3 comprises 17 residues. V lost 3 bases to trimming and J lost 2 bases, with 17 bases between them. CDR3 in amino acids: CASSFIPATDTYNEQFF. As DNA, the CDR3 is TGTGCCAGCAGCTTCATCCCCGCTACAGATACCTACAATGAGCAGTTCTTC.

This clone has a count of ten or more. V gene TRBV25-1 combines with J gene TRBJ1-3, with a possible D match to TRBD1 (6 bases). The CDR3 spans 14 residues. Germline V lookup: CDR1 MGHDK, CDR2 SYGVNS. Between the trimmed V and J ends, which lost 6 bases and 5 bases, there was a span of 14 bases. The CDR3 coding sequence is TGTGCCAGCAGCCCTAGTGGGGGCCGAAACACCATATATTTT. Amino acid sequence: CASSPSGGRNTIYF. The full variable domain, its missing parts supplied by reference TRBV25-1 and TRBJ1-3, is EADIYQTPRYLVIGTGKKITLECSQTMGHDKMYWYQQDPGMELHLIHYSYGVNSTEKGDLSSESTVSRIRTEHFPLTLESARPSHTSQYLCASSPSGGRNTIYFGEGSWLTVV.

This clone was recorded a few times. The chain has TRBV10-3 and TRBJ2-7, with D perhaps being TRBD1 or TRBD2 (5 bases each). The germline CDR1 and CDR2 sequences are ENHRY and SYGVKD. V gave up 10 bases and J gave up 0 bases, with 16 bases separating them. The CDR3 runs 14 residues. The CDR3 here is CASSRDRSSYEQYF. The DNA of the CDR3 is TGTGCCAGCAGCCGGGACCGAAGCTCCTACGAGCAGTACTTC.

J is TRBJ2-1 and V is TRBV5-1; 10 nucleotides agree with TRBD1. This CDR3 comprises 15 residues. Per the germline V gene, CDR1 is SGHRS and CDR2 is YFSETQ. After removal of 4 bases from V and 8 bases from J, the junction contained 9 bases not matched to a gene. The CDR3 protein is CASSGGTGDFHEQFF. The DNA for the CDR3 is TGCGCCAGCAGCGGAGGGACAGGGGATTTTCATGAGCAGTTCTTC.

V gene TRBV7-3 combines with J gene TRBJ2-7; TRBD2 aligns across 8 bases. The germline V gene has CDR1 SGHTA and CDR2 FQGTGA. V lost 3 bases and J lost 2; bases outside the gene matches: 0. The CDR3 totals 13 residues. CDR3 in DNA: TGTGCCAGCAGCTTGGGACTAGCCTACGAGCAGTACTTC. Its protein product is CASSLGLAYEQYF.

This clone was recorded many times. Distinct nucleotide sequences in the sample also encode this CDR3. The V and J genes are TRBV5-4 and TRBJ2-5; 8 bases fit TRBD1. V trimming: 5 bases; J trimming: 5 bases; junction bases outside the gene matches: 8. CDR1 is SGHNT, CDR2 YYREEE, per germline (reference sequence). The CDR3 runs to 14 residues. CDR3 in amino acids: CASSSQGAVETQYF. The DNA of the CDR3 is TGTGCCAGCAGTTCCCAGGGGGCCGTGGAGACCCAGTACTTC.

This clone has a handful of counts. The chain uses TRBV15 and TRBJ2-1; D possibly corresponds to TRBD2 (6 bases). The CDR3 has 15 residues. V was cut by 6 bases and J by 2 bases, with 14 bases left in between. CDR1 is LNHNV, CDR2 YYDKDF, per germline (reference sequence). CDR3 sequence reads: CATSAGRTTYNEQFF. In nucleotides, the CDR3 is TGTGCCACCAGTGCGGGACGGACAACCTACAATGAGCAGTTCTTC.